This T cell receptor (beta chain) was found in a study of OX40 agonist ivuxolimab in advanced cancers. Profiled with immunoSEQ multiplex PCR; TCRdb holds only in-frame clones, not every one. The sample consists of about 79,000 clones, just over 85% of them appearing once. CDR3 length equals 14 residues. The germline V gene has CDR1 MNHNY and CDR2 SVGAGI (reference sequence). With 10 bases clipped from V and 3 bases from J, the junction kept 10 bases outside the gene matches. V gene TRBV6-6 combines with J gene TRBJ1-2; 8 bases fit TRBD1. This sample comprised CD4+ or CD8+ T cells sorted from blood, obtained in a trial of the OX40 agonist ivuxolimab. This TCR came from an adult with an advanced solid tumor such as melanoma, head and neck, liver or kidney cancer. The CDR3 here is CATTDRGSYYGYTF. The CDR3 DNA is TGTGCCACTACTGACAGGGGCTCATACTATGGCTACACCTTC.